Reported below is one T cell receptor beta chain. Its antigen is not identified. This record belongs to a study of a mutant IDH1 vaccine in newly diagnosed glioma. Study-wide context: Treated individuals were roughly 62% male and approximately 40% female, averaging roughly 38 years of age. General observations from the study: Vaccine-induced immune responses occurred in 93.3% of patients. Pseudoprogression showed no apparent link to changes in top peripheral T cell clonotypes.

Time point noted: baseline, week 1 (first vaccination visit). This sample's treatment: pre-vaccination baseline after standard-of-care therapy. Newly diagnosed WHO grade 3 or 4 IDH1-mutant, ATRX-lost astrocytomas were identified in the donors. V lost 8 bases and J 4 bases, leaving 16 bases between the germline ends. Looked up from germline, CDR1 is MDHEN and CDR2 is SYDVKM. The CDR3 contains 14 residues. TCRdb keeps only in-frame clones here, not all; method: immunoSEQ multiplex PCR. The data contain approximately 92,000 clones, 80% of them singletons. The chain recombines TRBV28 with TRBJ2-3; D possibly corresponds to TRBD2 (6 bases). Specimen: PBMCs, collected from a glioma patient treated with radiotherapy, temozolomide or both. The TCR sequence derives from a man between 35 and 55 years old with glioma. CDR3: CASVGGAGADTQYF. The CDR3, as DNA: TGTGCCAGCGTCGGGGGAGCGGGCGCAGATACGCAGTATTTT.